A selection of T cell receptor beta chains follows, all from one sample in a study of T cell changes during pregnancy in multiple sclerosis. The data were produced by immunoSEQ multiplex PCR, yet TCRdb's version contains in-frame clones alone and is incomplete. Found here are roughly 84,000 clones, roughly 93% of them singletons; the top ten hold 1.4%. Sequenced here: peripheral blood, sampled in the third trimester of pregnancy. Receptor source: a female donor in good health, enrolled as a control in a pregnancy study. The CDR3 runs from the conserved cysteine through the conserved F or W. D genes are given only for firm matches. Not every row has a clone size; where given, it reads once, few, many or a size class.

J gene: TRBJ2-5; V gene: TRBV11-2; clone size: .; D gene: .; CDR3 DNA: TGTGCCAGCAGGGGTCCTAGAGAGACCCAGTACTTC; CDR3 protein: CASRGPRETQYF
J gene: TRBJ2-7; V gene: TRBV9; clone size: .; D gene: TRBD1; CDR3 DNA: TGTGCCAGCAGCGTAGCTGGGACAGGGGGCTCCGACGAGCAGTACTTC; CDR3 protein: CASSVAGTGGSDEQYF
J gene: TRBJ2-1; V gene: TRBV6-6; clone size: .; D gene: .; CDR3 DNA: TGTGCCAGCAGTTACTCGCAGGGGTTAATCTTC; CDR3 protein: CASSYSQGLIF
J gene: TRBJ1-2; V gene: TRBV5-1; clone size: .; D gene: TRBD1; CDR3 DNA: TGCGCCAGCAGCGCGGGGACAGTTGATGGCTACACCTTC; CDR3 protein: CASSAGTVDGYTF
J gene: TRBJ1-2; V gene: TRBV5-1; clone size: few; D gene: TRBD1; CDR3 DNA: TGCGCCAGCAGCCAAGGACAGGGATCATATCTTGGCTACACCTTC; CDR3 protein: CASSQGQGSYLGYTF
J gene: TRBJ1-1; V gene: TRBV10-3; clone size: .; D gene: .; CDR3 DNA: TGTGCCATCAGGCTACAGGGAGAAAACACTGAAGCTTTCTTT; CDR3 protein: CAIRLQGENTEAFF
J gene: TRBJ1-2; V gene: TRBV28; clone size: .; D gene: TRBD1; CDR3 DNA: TGTGCCAGCAGCCCACAGGGGTCTCTCTATGGCTACACCTTC; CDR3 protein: CASSPQGSLYGYTF
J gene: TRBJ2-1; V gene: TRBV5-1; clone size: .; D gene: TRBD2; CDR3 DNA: TGCGCCAGCAGCTTGGCGGGACTAGCGGGAAATGAGCAGTTCTTC; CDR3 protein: CASSLAGLAGNEQFF
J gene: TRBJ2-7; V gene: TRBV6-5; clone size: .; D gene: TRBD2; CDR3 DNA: TGTGCCAGCAGCACTAGCGGGAGGGTCTACGAGCAGTACTTC; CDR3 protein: CASSTSGRVYEQYF
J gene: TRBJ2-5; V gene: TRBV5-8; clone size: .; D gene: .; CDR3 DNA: TGTGCCAGCAGCTGGGGACTGAGGGCCAGGGAGACCCAGTACTTC; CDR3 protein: CASSWGLRARETQYF
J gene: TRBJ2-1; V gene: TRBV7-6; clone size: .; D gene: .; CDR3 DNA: TGTGCCAGCAGCCCAGGGGTGGGTGGGGATGAGCAGTTCTTC; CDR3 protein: CASSPGVGGDEQFF
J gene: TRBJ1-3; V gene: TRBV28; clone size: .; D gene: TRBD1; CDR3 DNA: TGTGCCAGCAGACCCCCTCCGGGACAGGGGGCAAACACCATATATTTT; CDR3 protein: CASRPPPGQGANTIYF
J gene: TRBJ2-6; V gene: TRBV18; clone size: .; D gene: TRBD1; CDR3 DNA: TGTGCCAGCTCACCATTGTTAACCGGGACAGGGACTGGGGCCAACGTCCTGACTTTC; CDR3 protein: CASSPLLTGTGTGANVLTF
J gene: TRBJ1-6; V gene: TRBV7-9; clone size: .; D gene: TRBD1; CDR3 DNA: TGTGCCAGCAGCCGACAGGGACCCAATTCACCCCTCCACTTT; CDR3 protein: CASSRQGPNSPLHF
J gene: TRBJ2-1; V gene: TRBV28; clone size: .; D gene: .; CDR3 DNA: TGTGCCAGCAGTTTACGGAGGGAACCAGTTCAGTTCTTC; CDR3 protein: CASSLRREPVQFF
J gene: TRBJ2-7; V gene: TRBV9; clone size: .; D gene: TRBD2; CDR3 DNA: TGTGCCAGCAGCGAGGAGGGGCTAGCGGGAACCTACGAGCAGTACTTC; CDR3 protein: CASSEEGLAGTYEQYF
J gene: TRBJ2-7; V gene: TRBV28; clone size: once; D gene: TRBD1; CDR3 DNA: TGTGCCAGCAGTTTCCACCCCAAGACAGGGGGAAGGGTGGAGCAGTACTTC; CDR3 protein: CASSFHPKTGGRVEQYF
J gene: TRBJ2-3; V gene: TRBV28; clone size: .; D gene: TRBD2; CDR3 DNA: TGTGCCAGCAGTTCTCTCTTTAGATTTCCGTGGGAGGGCCATGCAGATACGCAGTATTTT; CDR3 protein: CASSSLFRFPWEGHADTQYF
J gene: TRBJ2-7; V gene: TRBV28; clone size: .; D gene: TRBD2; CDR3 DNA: TGTGCCAGCAGTCATAAGCCGGGACTAGCGGCATCCTACGAGCAGTACTTC; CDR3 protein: CASSHKPGLAASYEQYF
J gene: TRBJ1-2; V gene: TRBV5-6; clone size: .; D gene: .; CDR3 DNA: TGTGCCAGCAGCTCACCGGGACAAAGTAACTATGGCTACACCTTC; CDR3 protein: CASSSPGQSNYGYTF
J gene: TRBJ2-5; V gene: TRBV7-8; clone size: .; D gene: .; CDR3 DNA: TGTGCCAGCAGCCGTGACACCCAAGAGACCCAGTACTTC; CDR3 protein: CASSRDTQETQYF
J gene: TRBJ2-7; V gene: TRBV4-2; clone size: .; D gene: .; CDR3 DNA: TGTGCCAGCAGCCAAGATCAGGGGTACGAGCAGTACTTC; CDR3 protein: CASSQDQGYEQYF
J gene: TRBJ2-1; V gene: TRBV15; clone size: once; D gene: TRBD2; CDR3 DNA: TGTGCCACCAGCAGAAATATAGCGGGAGCGGATGAGCAGTTCTTC; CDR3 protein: CATSRNIAGADEQFF
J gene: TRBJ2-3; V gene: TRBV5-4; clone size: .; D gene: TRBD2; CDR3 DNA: TGTGCCAGCAGCATTGGGACTAGCGGGAGGGCGTTAACGCAGTATTTT; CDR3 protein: CASSIGTSGRALTQYF
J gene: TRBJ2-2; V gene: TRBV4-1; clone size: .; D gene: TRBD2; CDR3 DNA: TGCGCCAGCAGCCAAGGACGACTAGCGGGAAACACCGGGGAGCTGTTTTTT; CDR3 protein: CASSQGRLAGNTGELFF
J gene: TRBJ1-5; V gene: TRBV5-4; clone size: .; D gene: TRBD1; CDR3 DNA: TGTGCCAGCAGCTTGGATGGACAGGGCAATCAGCCCCAGCATTTT; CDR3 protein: CASSLDGQGNQPQHF
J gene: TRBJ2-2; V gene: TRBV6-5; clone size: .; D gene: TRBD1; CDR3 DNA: TGTGCCAGCAGTAGAGGACAGGGCGGTTCCGGGGAGCTGTTTTTT; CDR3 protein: CASSRGQGGSGELFF
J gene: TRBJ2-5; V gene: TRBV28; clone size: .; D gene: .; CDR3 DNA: TGTGCCAGCAGCCGACAGTTACAGGAGACCCAGTACTTC; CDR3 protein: CASSRQLQETQYF
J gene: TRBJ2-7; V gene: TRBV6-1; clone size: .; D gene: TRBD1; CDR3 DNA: TGTGCCAGCAAGGGACAGGGGGCTAGCTACGAGCAGTACTTC; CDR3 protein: CASKGQGASYEQYF
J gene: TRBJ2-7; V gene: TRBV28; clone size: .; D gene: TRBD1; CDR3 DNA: TGTGCCAGCAGGGGACAGGGTACGTACGAGCAGTACTTC; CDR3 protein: CASRGQGTYEQYF
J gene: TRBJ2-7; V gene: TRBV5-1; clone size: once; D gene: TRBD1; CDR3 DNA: TGCGCCAGCAGCTTAGACAGGGGGTTAGGGGAGCAGTACTTC; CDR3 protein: CASSLDRGLGEQYF
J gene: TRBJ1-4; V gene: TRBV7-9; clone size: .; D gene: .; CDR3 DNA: TGTGCCAGCAGCTTAGCTCAGGGAATCGGGCTGTTTTTT; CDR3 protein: CASSLAQGIGLFF
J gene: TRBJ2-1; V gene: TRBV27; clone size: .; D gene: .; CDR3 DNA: TGTGCCAGCAGTTCTAACTCCTACAATGAGCAGTTCTTC; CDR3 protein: CASSSNSYNEQFF
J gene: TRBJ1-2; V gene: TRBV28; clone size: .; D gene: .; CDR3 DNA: TGTGCCAGCAGCCCCACGGGCGGGACTAACTATGGCTACACCTTC; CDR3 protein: CASSPTGGTNYGYTF
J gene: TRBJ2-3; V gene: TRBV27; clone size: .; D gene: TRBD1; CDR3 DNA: TGTGCCAGCAGTGGGCCCCGGACAGGGCCTAGCACAGATACGCAGTATTTT; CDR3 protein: CASSGPRTGPSTDTQYF
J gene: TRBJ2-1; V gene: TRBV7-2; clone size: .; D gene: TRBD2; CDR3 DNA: TGTGCCAGCAGCTTGGGGACTAGCGGGAGGGATGAGCAGTTCTTC; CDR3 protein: CASSLGTSGRDEQFF
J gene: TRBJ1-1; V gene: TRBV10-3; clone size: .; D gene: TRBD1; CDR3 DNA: TGTGCCGCCAGGGGACAGGGGGGCACTGAAGCTTTCTTT; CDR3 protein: CAARGQGGTEAFF
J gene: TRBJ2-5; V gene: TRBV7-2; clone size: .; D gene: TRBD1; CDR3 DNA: TGTGCCAGCAGCACCAGACAGGGTTCGCAAGAGACCCAGTACTTC; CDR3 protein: CASSTRQGSQETQYF
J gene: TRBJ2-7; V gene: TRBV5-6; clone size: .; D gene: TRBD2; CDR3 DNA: TGTGCCAGCAGCTGGGAAGCGGGAGGGGGCCCGTACGAGCAGTACTTC; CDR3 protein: CASSWEAGGGPYEQYF
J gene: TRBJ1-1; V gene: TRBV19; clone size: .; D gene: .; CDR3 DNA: TGTGCCAGTAGTAACGGGATGACTGAAGCTTTCTTT; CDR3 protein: CASSNGMTEAFF
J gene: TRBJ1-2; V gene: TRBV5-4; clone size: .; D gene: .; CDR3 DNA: TGTGCCAGCAGCCAAAGGACAGACTTTTCCTATGGCTACACCTTC; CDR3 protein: CASSQRTDFSYGYTF
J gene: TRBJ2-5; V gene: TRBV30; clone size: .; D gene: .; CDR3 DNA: TGTGCCTGGACATTTCAAGAGACCCAGTACTTC; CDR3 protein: CAWTFQETQYF
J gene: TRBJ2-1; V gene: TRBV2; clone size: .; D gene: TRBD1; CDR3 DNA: TGTGCCAGCAGTGAAGCCCCGTTCACGACAGGGTACAATGAGCAGTTCTTC; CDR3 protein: CASSEAPFTTGYNEQFF
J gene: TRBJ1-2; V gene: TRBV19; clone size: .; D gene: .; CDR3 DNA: TGTGCCAGTAGTATAGACGTATGGGCTCCACGATCTAACTATGGCTACACCTTC; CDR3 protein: CASSIDVWAPRSNYGYTF
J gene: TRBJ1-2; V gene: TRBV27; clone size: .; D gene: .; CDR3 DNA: TGTGCCACCTCCGCCCTAGGGGCGATTGGCTACACCTTC; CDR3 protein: CATSALGAIGYTF
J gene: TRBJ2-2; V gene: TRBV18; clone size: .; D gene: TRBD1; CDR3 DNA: TGTGCCAGCTCACCCGGACAGGTCCCGGGGACCGGGGAGCTGTTTTTT; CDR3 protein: CASSPGQVPGTGELFF
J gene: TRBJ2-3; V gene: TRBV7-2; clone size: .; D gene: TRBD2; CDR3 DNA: TGTGCCAGCAGCTCCGGACTAGTAACAGATACGCAGTATTTT; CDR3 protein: CASSSGLVTDTQYF
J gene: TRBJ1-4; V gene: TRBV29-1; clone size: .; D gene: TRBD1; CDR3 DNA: TGCAGCGCTTTGGGGACAGGGGGCGAAAAACTGTTTTTT; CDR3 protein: CSALGTGGEKLFF
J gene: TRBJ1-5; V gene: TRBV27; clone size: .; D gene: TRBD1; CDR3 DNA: TGTGCCAGCAGTCGCTCCCCTCTGGGACAGGGAGGCAATCAGCCCCAGCATTTT; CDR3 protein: CASSRSPLGQGGNQPQHF
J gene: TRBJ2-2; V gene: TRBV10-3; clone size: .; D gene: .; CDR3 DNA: TGTGCCATCAGTGAGTTTCAGGTTGCCACCGGGGAGCTGTTTTTT; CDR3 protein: CAISEFQVATGELFF